This T cell receptor (beta chain) stems from a study of T cell responses to AZD1222 COVID-19 vaccine. Points from the study as a whole: Most donors were white British, females outnumbered males, and clonal diversity was possibly underestimated. Spike was spanned by vaccine-associated CD4 TCRs, which were dominant at 160-218 and 743-854. Rises in breadth and depth of Spike-specific TCRs came after two AZD1222 doses.

Turning to this clone: Its antigen is as yet unknown.

The repertoire was sequenced with immunoSEQ multiplex PCR; TCRdb's copy has only in-frame clones and lacks some. The table includes about 160,000 clones, approximately 90% detected once. Trimming pared 0 bases from V and 3 bases from J, leaving 12 bases between. Germline-derived CDR1 and CDR2 are SGHRS and YFSETQ. This CDR3 comprises 15 residues. This sequence joins TRBV5-1 and TRBJ1-1; D not resolved. The source is an adult in good health. Sequencing was performed on peripheral blood, taken on day 0 of MenACWY control vaccination. CDR3 coding DNA: TGCGCCAGCAGCTTGGAAACCTCCGGGGACACTGAAGCTTTCTTT. It translates to CASSLETSGDTEAFF. The full variable domain, rest sourced from reference TRBV5-1 and TRBJ1-1, is KAGVTQTPRYLIKTRGQQVTLSCSPISGHRSVSWYQQTPGQGLQFLFEYFSETQRNKGNFPGRFSGRQFSNSRSEMNVSTLELGDSALYLCASSLETSGDTEAFFGQGTRLTVV.